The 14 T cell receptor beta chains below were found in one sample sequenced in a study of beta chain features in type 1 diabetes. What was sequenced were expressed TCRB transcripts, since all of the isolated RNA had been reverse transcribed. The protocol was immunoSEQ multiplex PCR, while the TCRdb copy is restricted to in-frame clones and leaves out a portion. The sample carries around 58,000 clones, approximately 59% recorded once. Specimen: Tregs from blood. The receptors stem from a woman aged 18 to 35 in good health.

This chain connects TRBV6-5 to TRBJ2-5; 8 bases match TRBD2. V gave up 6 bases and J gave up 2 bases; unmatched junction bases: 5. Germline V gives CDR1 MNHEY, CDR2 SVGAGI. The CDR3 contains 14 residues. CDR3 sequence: CASRRGGEQETQYF. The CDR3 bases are TGTGCCAGCAGACGGGGGGGGGAACAAGAGACCCAGTACTTC.

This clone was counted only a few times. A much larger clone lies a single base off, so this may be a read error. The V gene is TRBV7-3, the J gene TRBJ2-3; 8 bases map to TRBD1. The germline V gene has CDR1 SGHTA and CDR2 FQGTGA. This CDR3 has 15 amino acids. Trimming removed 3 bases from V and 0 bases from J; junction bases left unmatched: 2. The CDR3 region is CASSFQGASTDTQYF. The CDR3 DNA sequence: TGTGCCAGCAGCTTTCAGGGGGCAAGCACAGATACGCAGTATTTT.

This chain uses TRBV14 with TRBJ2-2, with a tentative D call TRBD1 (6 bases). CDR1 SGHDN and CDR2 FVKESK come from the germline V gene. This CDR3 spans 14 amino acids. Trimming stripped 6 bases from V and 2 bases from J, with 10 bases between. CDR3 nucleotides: TGTGCCAGCAGACTACAGGGCAACACCGGGGAGCTGTTTTTT. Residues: CASRLQGNTGELFF.

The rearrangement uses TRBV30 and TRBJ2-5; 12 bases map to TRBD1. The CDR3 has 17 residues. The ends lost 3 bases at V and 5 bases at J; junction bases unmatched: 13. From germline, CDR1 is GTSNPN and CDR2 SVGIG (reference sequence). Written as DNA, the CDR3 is TGTGCCTGGAGACGGTGGGGACAGGGGGCTAGGAGGGAGACCCAGTACTTC. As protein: CAWRRWGQGARRETQYF.

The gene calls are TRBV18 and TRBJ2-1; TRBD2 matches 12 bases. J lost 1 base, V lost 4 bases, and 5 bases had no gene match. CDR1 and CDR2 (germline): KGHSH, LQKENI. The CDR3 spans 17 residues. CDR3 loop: CASSRTSGAASYNEQFF. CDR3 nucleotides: TGTGCCAGCTCACGGACTAGCGGGGCGGCTTCCTACAATGAGCAGTTCTTC. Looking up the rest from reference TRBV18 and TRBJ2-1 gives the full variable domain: NAGVMQNPRHLVRRRGQEARLRCSPMKGHSHVYWYRQLPEEGLKFMVYLQKENIIDESGMPKERFSAEFPKEGPSILRIQQVVRGDSAAYFCASSRTSGAASYNEQFFGPGTRLTVL.

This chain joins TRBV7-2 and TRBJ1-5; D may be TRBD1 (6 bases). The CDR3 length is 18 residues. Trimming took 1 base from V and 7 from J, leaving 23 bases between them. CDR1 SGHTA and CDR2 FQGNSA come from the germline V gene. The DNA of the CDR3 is TGTGCCAGCAGCTTAGTAGGGGGTCGTTCGGGGTTTAGCCAGCCCCAGCATTTT. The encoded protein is CASSLVGGRSGFSQPQHF.

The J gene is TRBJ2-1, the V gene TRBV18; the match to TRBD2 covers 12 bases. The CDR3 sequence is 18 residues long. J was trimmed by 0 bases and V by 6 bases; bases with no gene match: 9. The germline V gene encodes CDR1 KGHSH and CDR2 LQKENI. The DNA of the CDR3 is TGTGCCAGCTCCTCCGGGACTAGCGGGCTTAGCTCCTACAATGAGCAGTTCTTC. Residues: CASSSGTSGLSSYNEQFF. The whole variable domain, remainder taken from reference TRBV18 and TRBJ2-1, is NAGVMQNPRHLVRRRGQEARLRCSPMKGHSHVYWYRQLPEEGLKFMVYLQKENIIDESGMPKERFSAEFPKEGPSILRIQQVVRGDSAAYFCASSSGTSGLSSYNEQFFGPGTRLTVL.

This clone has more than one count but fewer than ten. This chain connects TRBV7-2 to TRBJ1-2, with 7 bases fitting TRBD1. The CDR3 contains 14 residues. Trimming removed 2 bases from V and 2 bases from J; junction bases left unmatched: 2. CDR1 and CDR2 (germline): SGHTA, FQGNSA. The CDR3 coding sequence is TGTGCCAGCAGCTTAACACAGGGGAACTATGGCTACACCTTC. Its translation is CASSLTQGNYGYTF.

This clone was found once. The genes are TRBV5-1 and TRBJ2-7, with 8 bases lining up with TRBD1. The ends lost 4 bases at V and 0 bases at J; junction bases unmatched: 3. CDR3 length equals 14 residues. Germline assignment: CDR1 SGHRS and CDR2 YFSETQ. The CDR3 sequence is CASSRGTGSYEQYF. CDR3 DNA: TGCGCCAGCAGCCGCGGGACAGGCTCCTACGAGCAGTACTTC.

CDR3 region: CASSPALEKLFF. In DNA, the CDR3 is TGTGCCAGCAGCCCTGCGTTGGAAAAACTGTTTTTT. The chain combines TRBV7-9 with TRBJ1-4; D not resolved. The germline V and J ends were trimmed by 5 bases and 8 bases, with 9 bases remaining between them. Germline CDR1 SEHNR, CDR2 FQNEAQ (reference sequence). The CDR3 runs to 12 residues.

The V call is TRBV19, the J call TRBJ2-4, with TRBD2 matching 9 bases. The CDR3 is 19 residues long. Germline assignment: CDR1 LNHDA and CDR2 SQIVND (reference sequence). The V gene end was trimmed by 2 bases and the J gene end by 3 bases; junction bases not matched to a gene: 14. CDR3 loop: CASSIRSGGPAGVKNIQYF. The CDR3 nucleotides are TGTGCCAGTAGTATACGGAGCGGGGGGCCTGCAGGGGTCAAAAACATTCAGTACTTC.

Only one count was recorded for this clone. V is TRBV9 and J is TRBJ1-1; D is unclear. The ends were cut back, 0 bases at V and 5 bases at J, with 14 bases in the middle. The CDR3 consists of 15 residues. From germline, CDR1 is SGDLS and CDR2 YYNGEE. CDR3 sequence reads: CASSVAPTPRTEAFF. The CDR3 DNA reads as TGTGCCAGCAGCGTAGCTCCGACACCGAGAACTGAAGCTTTCTTT.

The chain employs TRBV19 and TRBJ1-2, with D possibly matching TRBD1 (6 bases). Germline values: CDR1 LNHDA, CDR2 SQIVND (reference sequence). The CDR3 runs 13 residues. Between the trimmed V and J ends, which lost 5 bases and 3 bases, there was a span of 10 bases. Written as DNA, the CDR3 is TGTGCCAGTAGTGTACAGGGAGACTATGGCTACACCTTC. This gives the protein CASSVQGDYGYTF.

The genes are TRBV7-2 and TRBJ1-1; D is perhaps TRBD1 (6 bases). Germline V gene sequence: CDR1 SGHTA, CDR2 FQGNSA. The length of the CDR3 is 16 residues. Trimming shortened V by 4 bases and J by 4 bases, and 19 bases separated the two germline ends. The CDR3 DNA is TGTGCCAGCAGCTCTTTTCGTACAGGGTTGGGCACTGAAGCTTTCTTT. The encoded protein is CASSSFRTGLGTEAFF.